The 28 T cell receptor beta chains below come from one sample, sequenced in a study of T cell clonality in common variable immunodeficiency. Some clones are missing from TCRdb's copy, which holds only in-frame ones; the method was immunoSEQ multiplex PCR. The sample includes some 39,000 clones, none of them occurring once. Material: peripheral blood mononuclear cells. Every receptor here comes from a person aged 18 to 70 in good health.

This clone occurred many times. The CDR3 end lies 3 residues beyond the end of the read and is filled in from the germline J gene. The gene calls are TRBV4-1 and TRBJ2-3; 10 nucleotides align to TRBD2. V gave up 1 base and J gave up 5 bases; unmatched junction bases: 0. The CDR3 spans 14 residues. Germline CDR1 reads MGHRA; CDR2 reads YSYEKL. CDR3 bases read: TGCGCCAGCAGCCAAGCTAGCGGGAGAGATACG. This codes for CASSQASGRDT. The entire CDR3 protein reads CASSQASGRDTQYF.

This clone was recorded at least ten times. The read comes to an end 3 residues before the CDR3 does, leaving the germline J gene to fill in the end. The chain links TRBV5-1 to TRBJ2-2, with D possibly being TRBD1 (6 bases). CDR3 length: 13 amino acids. The germline V and J ends were trimmed by 2 bases and 6 bases, with 8 bases remaining between them. Germline CDR1 is SGHRS and CDR2 is YFSETQ. CDR3 residues: CASSFEGAGELFF. The sequenced CDR3 bases are TGCGCCAGCAGCTTTGAGGGGGCCGGGGAG.

This clone was found many times. The read finishes 3 residues shy of the CDR3 end, and the germline J gene is used to complete it. The chain uses TRBV20-1 and TRBJ2-5, with 9 bases that match TRBD2. This CDR3 has 12 amino acids. CDR1 and CDR2 (germline): DFQATT, SNEGSKA (reference sequence). The sequenced part of the CDR3 DNA is TGCAGCGCCCAGCGGGAGGTAGAGACC. Translation: CSAQREVET. The CDR3 reads in full as CSAQREVETQYF.

This clone was seen many times. The read stops 3 residues short of the end of the CDR3; the missing end is completed from the germline J gene. The chain joins TRBV7-3 to TRBJ2-2; 7 bases map to TRBD1. Germline lookup yields CDR1 SGHTA and CDR2 FQGTGA. The CDR3 covers 15 residues. The trim removed 5 bases at V and 6 bases at J, leaving 9 bases unmatched. The sequenced part of the CDR3 DNA is TGTGCCAGCAGCCCCCAAGGGGGCATGGCCGGGGAG. It encodes CASSPQGGMAGE. The whole CDR3 protein reads CASSPQGGMAGELFF.

This clone was counted at least ten times. Read sequence stops 3 residues before the CDR3 end, and the germline J gene provides the missing end. The chain has TRBV7-3 and TRBJ2-3, with 14 bases identical to TRBD2. The CDR3 has 18 amino acids. CDR1 is SGHTA, CDR2 FQGTGA, per germline. This CDR3 reads CASSSVRLAGGPLRTQYF. The CDR3 DNA, read in part, is TGTGCCAGCAGCTCCGTTCGACTAGCGGGAGGGCCTTTAAGGACG. The full variable domain, rest sourced from reference TRBV7-3 and TRBJ2-3, is GAGVSQTPSNKVTEKGKYVELRCDPISGHTALYWYRQSLGQGPEFLIYFQGTGAADDSGLPNDRFFAVRPEGSVSTLKIQRTERGDSAVYLCASSSVRLAGGPLRTQYFGPGTRLTVL.

The sample holds many counts of this clone. The observed sequence ends 3 residues before the CDR3 terminus, with the missing tail filled in from the germline J gene. The chain recombines TRBV7-9 with TRBJ2-3; 10 nucleotides agree with TRBD2. The CDR3 covers 14 residues. The germline V gene has CDR1 SEHNR and CDR2 FQNEAQ (reference sequence). V dropped 4 bases and J dropped 7; count of bases not matched to a gene: 5. Partial CDR3 DNA: TGTGCCAGCAGCTCTAGCGGGAGAATCAATACG. Protein: CASSSSGRINT. The complete CDR3 reads CASSSSGRINTQYF.

This clone has a count of ten or more. With the read ending 3 residues before the CDR3 end, the germline J gene is used to fill in that end. Different DNA sequences within this sample yield the same CDR3. This chain joins TRBV5-1 and TRBJ2-2; tentative D call: TRBD2 (5 bases). Germline values: CDR1 SGHRS, CDR2 YFSETQ. Trimming removed 0 bases at V and 5 bases at J, with 8 bases between. This CDR3 comprises 14 residues. The CDR3 DNA, read in part, is TGCGCCAGCAGCTTGGGACGCGGGACCGGGGAG. It encodes CASSLGRGTGE. The entire CDR3 reads CASSLGRGTGELFF.

This clone was recorded at least ten times. The missing CDR3 end, 3 residues past where the read stops, is filled in from the germline J gene. The rearrangement joins TRBV13 to TRBJ2-7, with 13 bases that match TRBD2. The V segment lost 4 bases and the J segment 3 bases; nucleotides outside the gene matches: 9. CDR1 is PRHDT, CDR2 FYEKMQ, per germline (reference sequence). The CDR3 loop spans 17 amino acids. Partial CDR3 DNA: TGTGCCAGCAGCTCCGGACTAGCGGGAGTGGGGCTCTACGAG. Protein product: CASSSGLAGVGLYE. The entire CDR3 protein is CASSSGLAGVGLYEQYF.

This clone has a count of ten or more. The read ends 3 residues shy of where the CDR3 ends; the end is completed using the germline J gene. This chain links TRBV7-9 with TRBJ1-6; 7 nucleotides align to TRBD1. CDR3 length: 15 amino acids. J was trimmed by 7 bases and V by 5 bases; bases with no gene match: 8. The germline CDR1 and CDR2 sequences are SEHNR and FQNEAQ (reference sequence). The chain's CDR3 is CASSHSQGGNSPLHF. Partial CDR3 DNA: TGTGCCAGCAGCCATAGCCAGGGGGGCAATTCACCC.

This clone appeared many times. With the read ending 3 residues before the CDR3 end, the germline J gene is used to fill in that end. The genes are TRBV7-6 and TRBJ2-1, with TRBD2 matching over 11 bases. The length of the CDR3 is 16 residues. The V segment lost 2 bases and the J segment 4 bases; nucleotides outside the gene matches: 4. CDR1 and CDR2 from the germline V gene are SGHVS and FNYEAQ. CDR3: CASSLSGTSGYNEQFF. The sequenced part of the CDR3 DNA is TGTGCCAGCAGCTTATCCGGGACTAGCGGATACAATGAG.

This clone was counted at least ten times. The read ends 3 residues shy of where the CDR3 ends; the end is completed using the germline J gene. This sequence joins TRBV7-6 and TRBJ2-7; 10 nucleotides align to TRBD2. The CDR3 covers 15 residues. The germline V gene has CDR1 SGHVS and CDR2 FNYEAQ. Unmatched junction bases numbered 5, after V lost 5 bases and J lost 1 base. The CDR3 is CASSPRAGGSYEQYF. Partial CDR3 DNA: TGTGCCAGCAGCCCCCGAGCGGGAGGGTCCTACGAG.

Many counts were recorded for this clone. The read gets to within 3 residues of the CDR3 end, and the germline J gene fills in the rest. V is TRBV2 and J is TRBJ1-5; possible D gene TRBD1, 6 bases. Trimming cost V 5 bases and J 3 bases, with 11 bases left between them. Germline values: CDR1 SNHLY, CDR2 FYNNEI. The CDR3 contains 14 residues. The sequenced part of the CDR3 DNA is TGTGCCAGCAGTTTTGGACAGCCCAATCAGCCC. Translation gives CASSFGQPNQP. The complete CDR3 protein is CASSFGQPNQPQHF.

Ten or more counts support this clone. The sequenced fragment ends 3 residues before the CDR3 boundary, so the rest is inferred from the germline J gene. The chain couples TRBV18 to TRBJ1-1; D possibly corresponds to TRBD1 (5 bases). Germline V CDR1 and CDR2: KGHSH, LQKENI. V shed 3 bases and J shed 5 bases, with 22 bases lying between them. The CDR3 sequence is 17 residues long. The CDR3 loop reads CASSPWEGATLGTEAFF. CDR3 DNA (partial): TGTGCCAGCTCACCCTGGGAAGGGGCTACCTTGGGGACTGAA.

Comments on this clone: At one end, the junction sequence differs from germline, possibly due to a read error. The CDR3 goes on 3 residues after the read ends, and that part is filled in from the germline J gene. The sample contains more than one DNA sequence encoding this CDR3. This chain joins TRBV6-1 and TRBJ1-3, with TRBD1 identical over 8 bases. The CDR3 totals 13 residues. The germline V gene has CDR1 MNHNS and CDR2 SASEGT. The sequenced part of the CDR3 DNA is TGTGCCAGCAGTGGGCGACAGGGGAACACT. As protein: CASSGRQGNT. The full CDR3 protein is CASSGRQGNTIYF.

This clone was picked up many times. The read ends 3 residues before the CDR3 terminus; that terminus is restored from the germline J gene. The V and J genes are TRBV20-1 and TRBJ2-5; D is undetermined. CDR1 is DFQATT, CDR2 SNEGSKA, per germline (reference sequence). Trimming shortened V by 4 bases and J by 5 bases, and 8 bases separated the two germline ends. This CDR3 spans 11 amino acids. CDR3 DNA, as far as it was read: TGCAGTGCTACGCCCGGGGAGACC. Protein: CSATPGET. The full-length CDR3 reads as CSATPGETQYF.

Many counts were recorded for this clone. The read stops 3 residues short of the end of the CDR3; the missing end is completed from the germline J gene. This sequence joins TRBV28 and TRBJ2-1, with TRBD2 matching over 11 bases. There are 14 residues in the CDR3. The J segment lost 7 bases and the V segment lost 11 bases, leaving 10 bases of the junction unmatched. Germline V gene sequence: CDR1 MDHEN, CDR2 SYDVKM. CDR3: CAAGTSGLRNEQFF. The covered CDR3 bases are TGTGCCGCAGGGACTAGCGGTCTCCGGAATGAG.

The sample holds many counts of this clone. Coverage ceases 3 residues before the CDR3 finishes, and the germline J gene fills in the end. The V gene is TRBV4-2, the J gene TRBJ2-1, with 13 bases fitting TRBD2. V lost 4 bases, J lost 7 bases, and 7 bases stayed unmatched. The CDR3 loop spans 16 amino acids. Germline CDR1 is LGHNA and CDR2 is YNFKEQ. CDR3 region: CASSRETSGRNNEQFF. Partial CDR3 DNA: TGTGCCAGCAGCCGAGAGACTAGCGGGAGGAATAATGAG.

This clone came up many times. The read falls 3 residues short of the CDR3 end, and the missing part is taken from the germline J gene. The rearrangement links TRBV5-1 to TRBJ2-1, with D perhaps TRBD2 (6 bases). Trimming removed 0 bases from V and 2 bases from J, with 12 bases in between. Germline V CDR1 and CDR2: SGHRS, YFSETQ. This CDR3 comprises 16 residues. Incomplete CDR3 DNA: TGCGCCAGCAGCTTGGGCGGGGCCCCCCCCTACAATGAG. The encoded protein is CASSLGGAPPYNE. The whole CDR3 protein reads CASSLGGAPPYNEQFF.

Incomplete CDR3 DNA: TGCAGTGCCGCGAGCGGCTCAACTAATGAAAAA. This translates into CSAASGSTNEK. The CDR3 as a whole reads CSAASGSTNEKLFF. The J gene is TRBJ1-4, the V gene TRBV20-1, with D unclear. The sequenced fragment ends 3 residues before the CDR3 boundary, so the rest is inferred from the germline J gene. Germline-derived CDR1 and CDR2 are DFQATT and SNEGSKA (reference sequence). The length of the CDR3 is 14 residues. Trimming cost V 6 bases and J 0 bases, with 11 bases left between them.

There are many counts of this clone. With the read ending 3 residues before the CDR3 end, the germline J gene is used to fill in that end. J is TRBJ2-1 and V is TRBV14; D unclear. From germline, CDR1 is SGHDN and CDR2 FVKESK. This CDR3 has 11 residues. V was cut by 5 bases and J by 5 bases, with 4 bases left in between. CDR3 residues: CASSWHNEQFF. The covered CDR3 bases are TGTGCCAGCAGCTGGCACAATGAG.

This clone was detected ten times or more. The read ends 3 residues shy of where the CDR3 ends; the end is completed using the germline J gene. The chain has TRBV4-1 and TRBJ1-1; D remains unclear. Germline CDR1 and CDR2: MGHRA and YSYEKL. Trimming stripped 0 bases from V and 3 bases from J, with 5 bases between. CDR3 length: 13 amino acids. CDR3 bases read: TGCGCCAGCAGCCAAGATTCTGACACTGAA. Translated: CASSQDSDTE. The full CDR3 sequence reads CASSQDSDTEAFF.

In its sample, this clone was seen many times. The DNA ends 3 residues before the CDR3 does, and the rest of the CDR3 is filled in from the germline J gene. This sequence joins TRBV20-1 and TRBJ2-5; D uncertain. This CDR3 spans 12 amino acids. Deletions cut 7 bases from V and 3 bases from J, with 12 bases between. Germline-derived CDR1 and CDR2 are DFQATT and SNEGSKA (reference sequence). The DNA read from the CDR3 is TGCAGTGTTATAACAAGAGAAGAGACC. Its protein is CSVITREET. In full, the CDR3 is CSVITREETQYF.

This clone was detected ten times or more. The read is 3 residues too short to cover the CDR3 end, so that end is filled in from the germline J gene. The chain has TRBV7-9 and TRBJ2-7, with 7 bases that match TRBD1. The germline V gene encodes CDR1 SEHNR and CDR2 FQNEAQ (reference sequence). CDR3 length: 13 amino acids. With 5 bases clipped from V and 2 bases from J, the junction kept 3 bases outside the gene matches. Here the CDR3 reads CASSQGQTYEQYF. The sequenced part of the CDR3 DNA is TGTGCCAGCAGCCAGGGACAGACCTACGAG.

This clone was counted ten times or more. The read terminates 3 residues before the CDR3 end, so the remaining end is supplied by the germline J gene. This rearrangement joins TRBV10-3 to TRBJ2-2, with 10 bases aligning to TRBD2. The CDR3 spans 18 residues. Trimming took 6 bases from V and 5 from J; bases not matched to a gene: 15. Per germline, CDR1 ENHRY and CDR2 SYGVKD. The sequenced part of the CDR3 DNA is TGTGCCATCAGCCGAAGTGGGCTAGCGGGAGTAGGGACCGGGGAG. It encodes CAISRSGLAGVGTGE. The CDR3 reads in full as CAISRSGLAGVGTGELFF.

Many counts were recorded for this clone. The CDR3 is cut off 3 residues early in the read; its end comes from the germline J gene. The V and J genes are TRBV4-1 and TRBJ2-7; D possibly corresponds to TRBD2 (5 bases). This CDR3 region has 16 residues. Germline V gene data show CDR1 as MGHRA and CDR2 as YSYEKL. V lost 0 bases and J 0 bases, leaving 12 bases between the germline ends. The CDR3: CASSQEIRLSSYEQYF. CDR3 DNA, as far as it was read: TGCGCCAGCAGCCAAGAAATCAGACTAAGCTCCTACGAG.

This clone was counted at least ten times. The CDR3 goes on 3 residues after the read ends, and that part is filled in from the germline J gene. The chain couples TRBV5-4 to TRBJ1-1; no reliable D call. V lost 3 bases, J lost 2 bases, and 5 bases lay in between. Germline V gives CDR1 SGHNT, CDR2 YYREEE (reference sequence). This CDR3 is 12 amino acids long. The CDR3 DNA, read in part, is TGTGCCAGCAGCTCTGTCAACACTGAA. It yields the protein CASSSVNTE. The complete CDR3 protein is CASSSVNTEAFF. The complete variable domain, with remaining parts taken from reference TRBV5-4 and TRBJ1-1, reads ETGVTQSPTHLIKTRGQQVTLRCSSQSGHNTVSWYQQALGQGPQFIFQYYREEENGRGNFPPRFSGLQFPNYSSELNVNALELDDSALYLCASSSVNTEAFFGQGTRLTVV.

This clone was recorded at least ten times. The read finishes 3 residues shy of the CDR3 end, and the germline J gene is used to complete it. The gene calls are TRBV5-6 and TRBJ2-7, with TRBD1 identical over 7 bases. The CDR3 spans 15 residues. CDR1 is SGHDT, CDR2 YYEEEE, per germline. Trimming removed 4 bases from V and 3 bases from J; junction bases left unmatched: 10. Here the CDR3 reads CASSTMTGKNYEQYF. CDR3 DNA (partial): TGTGCCAGCAGCACAATGACAGGGAAAAACTACGAG. The complete variable domain, with remaining parts taken from reference TRBV5-6 and TRBJ2-7, reads DAGVTQSPTHLIKTRGQQVTLRCSPKSGHDTVSWYQQALGQGPQFIFQYYEEEERQRGNFPDRFSGHQFPNYSSELNVNALLLGDSALYLCASSTMTGKNYEQYFGPGTRLTVT.

This clone was seen many times. The CDR3 is cut off 3 residues early in the read; its end comes from the germline J gene. This rearrangement joins TRBV5-1 to TRBJ2-1; possible D gene TRBD2, 5 bases. Looked up from germline, CDR1 is SGHRS and CDR2 is YFSETQ. CDR3 length: 16 residues. The ends were cut back, 4 bases at V and 6 bases at J, with 20 bases in the middle. The CDR3 is CASSTLGFEGPNEQFF. Incomplete CDR3 DNA: TGCGCCAGCAGCACGCTTGGTTTCGAGGGCCCCAATGAG. Filled out from reference TRBV5-1 and TRBJ2-1, the complete variable domain reads KAGVTQTPRYLIKTRGQQVTLSCSPISGHRSVSWYQQTPGQGLQFLFEYFSETQRNKGNFPGRFSGRQFSNSRSEMNVSTLELGDSALYLCASSTLGFEGPNEQFFGPGTRLTVL.